This T cell receptor beta chain was documented in a study of brain T cells in children with intractable seizures. With 4 bases removed from V and 2 bases from J, the gap between germline ends came to 10 bases. The CDR3 spans 14 residues. Germline CDR1 and CDR2: LNHDA and SQIVND (reference sequence). Using immunoSEQ multiplex PCR, the repertoire was profiled, and TCRdb retains in-frame clones only, with some absent. The table includes 100,000 to 120,000 clones, approximately 94% detected once. The receptor comes from a boy younger than two with hemimegalencephaly and intractable seizures. This chain uses TRBV19 with TRBJ2-3, with a possible D match to TRBD1 (6 bases). Sample: peripheral blood, taken at surgery. The CDR3 DNA follows: TGTGCCAGTAGTACCTGGGACAACACAGATACGCAGTATTTT. It specifies CASSTWDNTDTQYF. The full variable domain, completed using reference TRBV19 and TRBJ2-3, is DGGITQSPKYLFRKEGQNVTLSCEQNLNHDAMYWYRQDPGQGLRLIYYSQIVNDFQKGDIAEGYSVSREKKESFPLTVTSAQKNPTAFYLCASSTWDNTDTQYFGPGTRLTVL.